This T cell receptor (beta chain) was retrieved from a study of CD8 T cells in ankylosing spondylitis. Study-wide results and limits: Fewer than 10 highly homologous variants made up a TCR beta motif that seemed to typify ankylosing spondylitis blood. Researchers reportedly found disease-linked clones significantly enriched in matched ankylosing spondylitis synovial fluid.

As the method for making TCR beta libraries, quantitative 5'-RACE with molecular barcodes was used. TCRdb re-analysed the 5' RACE reads in MiXCR, keeping a single row per CDR3 protein. The table includes over 130,000 distinct CDR3 sequences, 40% to 50% detected once. Points on this clonotype: Its antigen remains unknown.

In germline, CDR1 is KGHSH, CDR2 LQKENI. V was pared by 1 base and J by 6 bases, with 16 bases between. This CDR3 is built from 16 residues. This rearrangement joins TRBV18 to TRBJ2-1; possibly TRBD1 or TRBD2 for D (5 bases each). The TCR was taken from a male donor with ankylosing spondylitis. Sequences were obtained from synovial fluid, either unsorted or a sorted T cell fraction (not recorded which). The DNA for the CDR3 is TGTGCCAGCTCACCACACCGGGACCGCCATTCCAATGAGCAGTTCTTC. Its protein product is CASSPHRDRHSNEQFF.